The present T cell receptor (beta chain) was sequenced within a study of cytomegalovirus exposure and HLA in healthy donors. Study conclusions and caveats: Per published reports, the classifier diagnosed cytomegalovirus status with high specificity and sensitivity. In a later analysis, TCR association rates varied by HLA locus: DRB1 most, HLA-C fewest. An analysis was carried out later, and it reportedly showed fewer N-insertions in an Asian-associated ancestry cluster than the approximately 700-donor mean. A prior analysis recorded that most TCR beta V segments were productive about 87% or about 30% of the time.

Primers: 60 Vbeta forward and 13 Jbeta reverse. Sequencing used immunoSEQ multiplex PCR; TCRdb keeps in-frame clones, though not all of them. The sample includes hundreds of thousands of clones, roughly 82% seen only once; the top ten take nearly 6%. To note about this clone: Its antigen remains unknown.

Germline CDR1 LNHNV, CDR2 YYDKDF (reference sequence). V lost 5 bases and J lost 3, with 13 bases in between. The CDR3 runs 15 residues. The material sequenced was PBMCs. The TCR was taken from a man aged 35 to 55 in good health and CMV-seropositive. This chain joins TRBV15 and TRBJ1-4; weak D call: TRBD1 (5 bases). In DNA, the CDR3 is TGTGCCACCAGCTCCCAACAGGAACCTAATGAAAAACTGTTTTTT. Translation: CATSSQQEPNEKLFF.